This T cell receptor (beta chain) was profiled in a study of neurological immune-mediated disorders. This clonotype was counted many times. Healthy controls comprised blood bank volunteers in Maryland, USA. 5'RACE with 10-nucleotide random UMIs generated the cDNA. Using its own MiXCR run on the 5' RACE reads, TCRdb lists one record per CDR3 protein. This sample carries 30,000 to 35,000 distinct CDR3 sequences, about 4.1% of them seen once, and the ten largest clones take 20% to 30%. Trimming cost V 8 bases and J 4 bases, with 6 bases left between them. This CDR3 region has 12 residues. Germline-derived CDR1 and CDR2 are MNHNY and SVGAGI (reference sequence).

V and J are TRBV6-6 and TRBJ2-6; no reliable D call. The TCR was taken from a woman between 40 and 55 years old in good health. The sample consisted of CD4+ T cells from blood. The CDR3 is CASAPGANVLTF. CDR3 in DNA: TGTGCCAGCGCCCCCGGGGCCAACGTCCTGACTTTC.